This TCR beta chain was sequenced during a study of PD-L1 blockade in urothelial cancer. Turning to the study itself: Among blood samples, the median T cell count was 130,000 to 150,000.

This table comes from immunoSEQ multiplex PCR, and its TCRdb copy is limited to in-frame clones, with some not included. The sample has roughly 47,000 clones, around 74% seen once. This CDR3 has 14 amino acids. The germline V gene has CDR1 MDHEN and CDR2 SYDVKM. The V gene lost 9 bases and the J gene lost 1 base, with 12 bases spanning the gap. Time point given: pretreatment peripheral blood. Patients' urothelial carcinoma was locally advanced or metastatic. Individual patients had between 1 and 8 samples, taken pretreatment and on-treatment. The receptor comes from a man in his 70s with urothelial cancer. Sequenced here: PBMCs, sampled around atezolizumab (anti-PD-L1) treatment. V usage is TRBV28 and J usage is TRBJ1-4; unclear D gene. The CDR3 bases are TGTGCCAGTGGAAGACGGAGAACTAATGAAAAACTGTTTTTT. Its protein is CASGRRRTNEKLFF.